These T cell receptor beta chains were read from a single sample in a study of blood T cell repertoires in COVID-19. Sequenced by immunoSEQ multiplex PCR; TCRdb stores in-frame clones only, minus some. The profile covers 300,000 to 350,000 clones, with around 91% appearing a single time and approximately 4% taken by the ten largest. The source material was PBMCs or T cells enriched from blood (not recorded which). These receptors were obtained from a woman aged 18-35 years with acute COVID-19. The CDR3 runs from the conserved cysteine through the conserved F or W. Each record gives: D gene, V gene, J gene, clone size, CDR3 protein, CDR3 DNA. D genes are given only for firm matches. Size is omitted from some rows. Given values are once, few, many or a class for expanded clones.

TRBD2	TRBV19	TRBJ2-5	NA	CASSINGRASETQYF	TGTGCCAGTAGTATAAACGGGAGGGCCTCAGAGACCCAGTACTTC
NA	TRBV18	TRBJ1-2	NA	CASSPTGGGYGYTF	TGTGCCAGCTCACCGACCGGGGGTGGGTATGGCTACACCTTC
NA	TRBV30	TRBJ2-3	NA	CAWTVGIMRVGTDTQYF	TGTGCCTGGACAGTGGGAATTATGCGGGTTGGCACAGATACGCAGTATTTT
TRBD1	TRBV4-1	TRBJ1-1	few	CASSQDDRTGNTEAFF	TGCGCCAGCAGCCAAGATGACCGGACAGGGAACACTGAAGCTTTCTTT
NA	TRBV6-5	TRBJ2-7	NA	CASSYSMNRGEQYF	TGTGCCAGCAGTTACTCTATGAATCGCGGGGAGCAGTACTTC
NA	TRBV7-3	TRBJ1-1	few	CASSSRGNTEAFF	TGTGCCAGCAGCTCCAGGGGGAACACTGAAGCTTTCTTT
TRBD2	TRBV10-2	TRBJ2-3	NA	CASSPGPGGRTDTQYF	TGCGCCAGCAGTCCCGGACCGGGAGGACGCACAGATACGCAGTATTTT
NA	TRBV15	TRBJ2-7	NA	CATRKGRDSSYEQYF	TGTGCCACCAGAAAGGGGCGGGACAGCTCCTACGAGCAGTACTTC
NA	TRBV5-6	TRBJ2-5	NA	CASSFAGGKETQYF	TGTGCCAGCAGCTTCGCTGGGGGGAAAGAGACCCAGTACTTC
NA	TRBV24-1	TRBJ2-2	NA	CATSGRGPPTGELFF	TGTGCCACCAGTGGCAGGGGACCCCCCACCGGGGAGCTGTTTTTT
TRBD2	TRBV13	TRBJ2-1	NA	CASSLGRGYNEQFF	TGTGCCAGCAGCTTGGGGAGGGGCTACAATGAGCAGTTCTTC
TRBD2	TRBV29-1	TRBJ2-5	NA	CSVEPPEAGVNQETQYF	TGCAGCGTTGAACCCCCAGAGGCGGGGGTCAACCAAGAGACCCAGTACTTC
TRBD1	TRBV3-1/TRBV3-2	TRBJ2-1	NA	CASSEKGQAYNEQFF	TGTGCCAGCAGCGAAAAGGGACAGGCCTACAATGAGCAGTTCTTC
TRBD1	TRBV28	TRBJ1-1	NA	CASSDDRGPVNTEAFF	TGTGCCAGCAGTGACGACAGGGGCCCCGTGAACACTGAAGCTTTCTTT
NA	TRBV6-2/TRBV6-3	TRBJ1-5	NA	CASSPLTPRDNNQPQHF	TGTGCCAGCAGCCCCCTAACCCCCAGGGATAACAATCAGCCCCAGCATTTT
NA	TRBV7-8	TRBJ2-1	few	CASSPTFSDKFYNEQFF	TGTGCCAGCAGCCCAACCTTTTCGGACAAGTTCTACAATGAGCAGTTCTTC
NA	TRBV11-3	TRBJ2-1	NA	CASSRPGLLSYNEQFF	TGTGCCAGCAGCCGCCCGGGGTTACTCTCCTACAATGAGCAGTTCTTC
TRBD1	TRBV29-1	TRBJ1-2	few	CSVERQGEGGYTF	TGCAGCGTTGAACGACAGGGGGAAGGTGGCTACACCTTC
TRBD2	TRBV27	TRBJ2-7	NA	CASSLTWTSGMFGEQYF	TGTGCCAGCAGTCTGACTTGGACTAGCGGGATGTTCGGGGAGCAGTACTTC
NA	TRBV6-5	TRBJ1-5	few	CASSPQGLSNQPQHF	TGTGCCAGCTCCCCTCAGGGATTAAGCAATCAGCCCCAGCATTTT
NA	TRBV6-6	TRBJ2-5	NA	CASSRTTYQETQYF	TGTGCCAGCAGCCGGACTACCTACCAAGAGACCCAGTACTTC
TRBD1	TRBV28	TRBJ1-5	NA	CASGVIGTGGIQPQHF	TGTGCCAGCGGCGTTATCGGGACAGGGGGCATTCAGCCCCAGCATTTT
NA	TRBV5-1	TRBJ2-4	NA	CASSLEGGIGNIQYF	TGCGCCAGCAGCTTGGAAGGGGGAATAGGTAACATTCAGTACTTC
TRBD2	TRBV28	TRBJ2-7	NA	CASSLPSGSNEQYF	TGTGCCAGCAGTTTGCCTAGCGGGAGTAATGAGCAGTACTTC
TRBD2	TRBV19	TRBJ2-1	NA	CASSIRRLAAVGYNEQFF	TGTGCCAGTAGTATCAGGAGACTAGCGGCCGTCGGCTACAATGAGCAGTTCTTC
TRBD1	TRBV10-3	TRBJ2-7	NA	CAISETLTGEMSEQYF	TGTGCCATCAGTGAGACCTTGACAGGGGAGATGAGCGAGCAGTACTTC
NA	TRBV28	TRBJ2-1	NA	CASSPMEGRPQNEQFF	TGTGCCAGCAGCCCTATGGAGGGGAGGCCCCAAAATGAGCAGTTCTTC
TRBD2	TRBV24-1	TRBJ2-3	NA	CATSDLAGGPDTQYF	TGTGCCACCAGTGATCTAGCGGGAGGGCCAGATACGCAGTATTTT
TRBD1	TRBV19	TRBJ2-2	NA	CASSIGTGSYTGELFF	TGTGCCAGTAGTATAGGGACAGGGTCGTACACCGGGGAGCTGTTTTTT
TRBD1	TRBV7-3	TRBJ2-1	NA	CASSPTGDFYNEQFF	TGTGCCAGCAGTCCTACAGGGGATTTCTACAATGAGCAGTTCTTC
TRBD1	TRBV6-4	TRBJ2-2	once	CASRRTGGGSTGELFF	TGTGCCAGCAGACGAACAGGGGGCGGGAGCACCGGGGAGCTGTTTTTT
NA	TRBV19	TRBJ1-5	NA	CASSIGAANQPQHF	TGTGCCAGTAGTATAGGGGCAGCTAATCAGCCCCAGCATTTT
TRBD2	TRBV5-4	TRBJ2-5	NA	CASSLGLAGPRETQYF	TGTGCCAGCAGCTTGGGACTAGCGGGGCCCCGAGAGACCCAGTACTTC
TRBD1	TRBV7-9	TRBJ1-2	NA	CASSLSGTGVMAHGYTF	TGTGCCAGCAGCTTAAGTGGGACAGGGGTTATGGCACATGGCTACACCTTC
NA	TRBV9	TRBJ2-3	NA	CASSVGGDLSTDTQYF	TGTGCCAGCAGCGTAGGCGGAGACCTTAGCACAGATACGCAGTATTTT
NA	TRBV28	TRBJ1-1	NA	CASSSGTPTEAFF	TGTGCCAGCAGTTCCGGGACTCCCACGGAAGCTTTCTTT
NA	TRBV7-9	TRBJ1-1	NA	CASSPGRRNTEAFF	TGTGCCAGCAGCCCCGGGAGGAGGAACACTGAAGCTTTCTTT
TRBD1	TRBV28	TRBJ1-5	NA	CASSSGQGGQPQHF	TGTGCCAGCAGTTCGGGACAGGGCGGTCAGCCCCAGCATTTT
NA	TRBV28	TRBJ2-5	NA	CASTEGREETQYF	TGTGCCAGCACCGAAGGACGGGAGGAGACCCAGTACTTC
NA	TRBV18	TRBJ1-5	NA	CASSGVKAGRPTHSNQPQHF	TGTGCCAGCTCAGGGGTCAAGGCAGGGCGCCCCACACATAGCAATCAGCCCCAGCATTTT
TRBD1	TRBV6-5	TRBJ2-5	NA	CASKLWTGETQYF	TGTGCCAGCAAGCTATGGACAGGGGAGACCCAGTACTTC
TRBD2	TRBV9	TRBJ2-1	NA	CASSPGLAVYNEQFF	TGTGCCAGCAGCCCGGGACTAGCGGTCTACAATGAGCAGTTCTTC
TRBD1	TRBV4-2	TRBJ2-6	NA	CASSQGQGASGANVLTF	TGTGCCAGCAGCCAAGGACAGGGGGCCTCTGGGGCCAACGTCCTGACTTTC